One and the same sample provided the 31 T cell receptor beta chains below, sequenced in a study of shared clonotypes between healthy human individuals. Using immunoSEQ multiplex PCR, the repertoire was profiled, and TCRdb retains in-frame clones only, with some absent. The data contain 550,000 to 600,000 clones, roughly four fifths of them singletons. Specimen: PBMCs. The receptors derive from a woman between 35 and 50 years old in good health. Some clones in this sample may be carry-over from other donors' samples.

This clone showed up just a few times. The rearrangement links TRBV5-1 to TRBJ2-3, with D uncertain. This CDR3 region has 13 residues. CDR1 and CDR2 (germline): SGHRS, YFSETQ. Trimming took off 0 bases at V and 6 bases at J, with 8 bases between the two ends. The CDR3 spells CASSLATIDTQYF. CDR3 DNA: TGCGCCAGCAGCTTGGCTACCATCGATACGCAGTATTTT.

The rearrangement links TRBV21-1 to TRBJ1-1; TRBD1, as called in the table, went unchecked against the DNA. TRBV21-1 is a documented pseudogene. The CDR3 is made up of 14 amino acids. The CDR3, as DNA: TGTGCCAGCAGCAAACTGACAGGGCTCCCTGAAGCTTTCTTT. Its translation: CASSKLTGLPEAFF.

The V call is TRBV2, the J call TRBJ2-5; D is unresolved. Germline lookup yields CDR1 SNHLY and CDR2 FYNNEI. The CDR3 spans 16 residues. The germline V and J ends were trimmed by 3 bases and 6 bases, with 20 bases remaining between them. The CDR3 DNA reads as TGTGCCAGCAGTGATGTAGGCTCTGGGCGTGGGAAGACCCAGTACTTC. It specifies CASSDVGSGRGKTQYF. The entire variable domain, with the rest obtained from reference TRBV2 and TRBJ2-5, is as follows: EPEVTQTPSHQVTQMGQEVILRCVPISNHLYFYWYRQILGQKVEFLVSFYNNEISEKSEIFDDQFSVERPDGSNFTLKIRSTKLEDSAMYFCASSDVGSGRGKTQYFGPGTRLLVL.

V usage is TRBV7-9 and J usage is TRBJ2-5; perhaps TRBD2 as D (6 bases). This CDR3 has 14 amino acids. CDR1 and CDR2 (germline): SEHNR, FQNEAQ (reference sequence). Trimming pared 2 bases from V and 3 bases from J, leaving 10 bases between. Here the CDR3 DNA reads TGTGCCAGCAGCTTACCAGGCGGGGAAGAGACCCAGTACTTC. It is translated as CASSLPGGEETQYF. Drawing the rest from reference TRBV7-9 and TRBJ2-5, the complete variable domain is DTGVSQNPRHKITKRGQNVTFRCDPISEHNRLYWYRQTLGQGPEFLTYFQNEAQLEKSRLLSDRFSAERPKGSFSTLEIQRTEQGDSAMYLCASSLPGGEETQYFGPGTRLLVL.

This clone has more than one count but fewer than ten. The gene calls are TRBV27 and TRBJ2-1; 9 bases agree with TRBD1. The J segment lost 10 bases and the V segment lost 4 bases, leaving 14 bases of the junction unmatched. Per the germline V gene, CDR1 is MNHEY and CDR2 is SMNVEV (reference sequence). This CDR3 has 16 amino acids. The CDR3 DNA sequence: TGTGCCAGCAGTTCCCCCGCCGGGACAGGGACGAGGGAGCAGTTCTTC. This sequence encodes CASSSPAGTGTREQFF.

As for this clone: A far bigger clonotype differs at one base, so this is likely a read error. This CDR3 reads CAWSVESNQPQHF. CDR3 DNA sequence: TGTGCCTGGAGTGTAGAGAGCAATCAGCCCCAGCATTTT. The rearrangement joins TRBV30 to TRBJ1-5; D is ambiguous. V lost 0 bases and J lost 1, with 4 bases in between. The CDR3 runs to 13 residues. Germline lookup yields CDR1 GTSNPN and CDR2 SVGIG (reference sequence).

J is TRBJ2-1 and V is TRBV7-9; TRBD2 matches at 14 bases. CDR1 SEHNR and CDR2 FQNEAQ come from the germline V gene (reference sequence). The CDR3 covers 16 residues. The ends lost 4 bases at V and 7 bases at J; junction bases unmatched: 6. The CDR3 sequence: CASSSPGLAGVNEQFF. The CDR3 bases are TGTGCCAGCAGCTCCCCGGGACTAGCGGGAGTTAATGAGCAGTTCTTC.

This clone was found once. This rearrangement joins TRBV28 to TRBJ2-3, with no clear D. Trimming left V 1 base short and J 2 bases short, with 7 bases between. The CDR3 runs to 14 residues. Germline assignment: CDR1 MDHEN and CDR2 SYDVKM. The CDR3 region is CASSLYQNTDTQYF. The DNA of the CDR3 is TGTGCCAGCAGTTTATATCAGAACACAGATACGCAGTATTTT.

The J gene is TRBJ2-7, the V gene TRBV12-2; TRBD2, the D gene given by the table, was not confirmed from the DNA. TRBV12-2 corresponds to a pseudogene. The CDR3 totals 16 residues. The CDR3 DNA reads as TGTGCAAGTCGCCCTGGACGGGGGGCAGAGAGCTACGAGCAGTACTTC. Translated, it gives CASRPGRGAESYEQYF.

This clone was counted a few times. This sample also contains other DNA sequences that code for the same CDR3. CDR3 DNA: TGTGCCAGCAGCCCTAGACTAGCTTCGATAGATACGCAGTATTTT. Its translation: CASSPRLASIDTQYF. The chain employs TRBV7-3 and TRBJ2-3; 7 nucleotides align to TRBD2. The CDR3 length is 15 residues. Germline V gene sequence: CDR1 SGHTA, CDR2 FQGTGA. V was pared by 5 bases and J by 5 bases, with 10 bases of the junction left unmatched.

The V and J genes are TRBV5-8 and TRBJ1-5; possible D gene TRBD1, 5 bases. Germline CDR1 and CDR2: SGHTS and YDEGEE. The CDR3 spans 14 residues. The V end lost 0 bases, the J end lost 7 bases, and 11 bases lay between the germline ends. CDR3 sequence (DNA): TGTGCCAGCAGCTTGGTAGGGGACGGGCAGCCCCAGCATTTT. Amino acids: CASSLVGDGQPQHF.

This chain uses TRBV11-3 with TRBJ2-7; TRBD1 agrees at 12 bases. CDR1 and CDR2 (germline): SGHNT, YENEEA. Germline trimming cut 3 bases from V and 6 bases from J; bases unmatched to any gene: 6. The CDR3 has 15 amino acids. The CDR3 region has the DNA TGTGCCAGCAGCTTTTTAGGGACAGGGGGCTCCGAGCAGTACTTC. This codes for CASSFLGTGGSEQYF.

The chain uses TRBV4-1 and TRBJ2-2, with TRBD1 matching 9 bases. There are 14 residues in the CDR3. From germline, CDR1 is MGHRA and CDR2 YSYEKL. Unmatched junction bases numbered 4, after V lost 4 bases and J lost 7 bases. For the CDR3, the DNA is TGCGCCAGCAGCCCGGGACAGGGAAGCGGGGAGCTGTTTTTT. Translation: CASSPGQGSGELFF.

This chain links TRBV30 with TRBJ2-3, with unresolved D. Germline CDR1 GTSNPN, CDR2 SVGIG (reference sequence). The CDR3 contains 14 residues. V lost 2 bases, J lost 2 bases, and 11 bases lay in between. The DNA of the CDR3 is TGTGCCTGGAGTCAAAGGTGGGCCACAGATACGCAGTATTTT. Its protein product is CAWSQRWATDTQYF.

The rearrangement links TRBV7-3 to TRBJ2-7; D possibly matches TRBD1 or TRBD2 (5 bases each). Germline loops: CDR1 SGHTA, CDR2 FQGTGA. The CDR3 is 14 residues long. Trimming pared 1 base from V and 3 bases from J, leaving 10 bases between. The CDR3 nucleotides are TGTGCCAGCAGCTTAATGGGGGATCACTACGAGCAGTACTTC. Its protein product is CASSLMGDHYEQYF.

This clone has more than one count but fewer than ten. The gene calls are TRBV6-1 and TRBJ2-2; tentative D call: TRBD1 (7 bases). Deletions cut 4 bases from V and 6 bases from J, with 12 bases between. CDR1 is MNHNS, CDR2 SASEGT, per germline. CDR3 size: 14 residues. The CDR3 DNA is TGTGCCAGCAGTGGGCAGGGGGAGGCCGGGGAGCTGTTTTTT. Translated: CASSGQGEAGELFF.

This clone appeared once. The V call is TRBV19, the J call TRBJ1-2; possible D gene TRBD1, 6 bases. The ends were cut back, 8 bases at V and 4 bases at J, with 14 bases in the middle. From germline, CDR1 is LNHDA and CDR2 SQIVND (reference sequence). This CDR3 contains 13 residues. The CDR3 nucleotides are TGTGCCAGTTCCTACAGGGAAATCTATGGCTACACCTTC. It translates to CASSYREIYGYTF.

The chain is built from TRBV4-3 and TRBJ2-5; TRBD1 aligns across 10 bases. The J segment lost 6 bases and the V segment lost 0 bases, leaving 4 bases of the junction unmatched. The CDR3 sequence is 15 residues long. Germline V gene lookup returns CDR1 LGHNA and CDR2 YSLEER. Here the CDR3 DNA reads TGCGCCAGCAGCCAAGATGGGGACAGGGGCCAGACCCAGTACTTC. Translating gives CASSQDGDRGQTQYF.

The chain has TRBV28 and TRBJ2-7, with no clear D. CDR3 length: 16 residues. Germline V lookup: CDR1 MDHEN, CDR2 SYDVKM. Trimming took off 7 bases at V and 3 bases at J, with 22 bases between the two ends. The CDR3 nucleotides read TGTGCCAGCACTCCTACCCCCCCACAGAGTCACTACGAGCAGTACTTC. Amino acids: CASTPTPPQSHYEQYF.

As DNA, the CDR3 is TGTGCCAGCTCACAGGGACAGGGGCCCTATAATAACTATGGCTACACCTTC. As protein: CASSQGQGPYNNYGYTF. This chain joins TRBV18 and TRBJ1-2; TRBD1 matches at 10 bases. This CDR3 is 17 amino acids long. The germline V gene has CDR1 KGHSH and CDR2 LQKENI. Trimming removed 4 bases from V and 1 base from J; junction bases left unmatched: 9.

As for this clone: With a far larger clone one base away, a read error is the likely cause. In the same sample, other DNA sequences code for this CDR3. The chain has TRBV30 and TRBJ1-4; D uncertain. From germline, CDR1 is GTSNPN and CDR2 SVGIG (reference sequence). CDR3 length equals 15 residues. CDR3 in DNA: TGTGCCTGGAGTTATTCTAGTATCCTGAAACACCCCATTTTCTTT. Protein: CAWSYSSILKHPIFF.

J is TRBJ2-7 and V is TRBV28; 7 positions agree with TRBD1. Germline CDR1 is MDHEN and CDR2 is SYDVKM. After removal of 5 bases from V and 4 bases from J, the junction contained 8 bases not matched to a gene. The length of the CDR3 is 14 residues. CDR3 nucleotide sequence: TGTGCCAGCAGTACGCGGACAGGTGCTTACGAGCAGTACTTC. The encoded protein is CASSTRTGAYEQYF.

This clone occurred once. The chain uses TRBV11-2 and TRBJ2-7; D may be TRBD2 (5 bases). The CDR3 sequence is 14 residues long. Germline values: CDR1 SGHAT, CDR2 FQNNGV. Trimming left V 1 base short and J 5 bases short, with 12 bases between. The CDR3 DNA reads TGTGCCAGCAGCTTAGGGTCGAGAGGGAACGAGCAGTACTTC. Translation gives CASSLGSRGNEQYF.

The V call is TRBV28, the J call TRBJ2-7; TRBD1 matches 9 bases. CDR3 length equals 14 residues. The trim removed 2 bases at V and 5 bases at J, leaving 4 bases unmatched. Germline-derived CDR1 and CDR2 are MDHEN and SYDVKM. The chain's CDR3 is CASSLRDRVNEQYF. The DNA for the CDR3 is TGTGCCAGCAGTTTACGGGACAGGGTGAACGAGCAGTACTTC.

The V call is TRBV4-3, the J call TRBJ2-5; tentative D call: TRBD1 (5 bases). With the DNA end fitting TRBJ2-7 better, the J assignment may be wrong. This CDR3 has 15 residues. CDR1 LGHNA and CDR2 YSLEER come from the germline V gene. The CDR3 sequence is CASSQDPGTQGEQYF. The CDR3 DNA is TGCGCCAGCAGCCAAGATCCCGGCACTCAGGGCGAGCAGTACTTC.

The chain carries TRBV5-8 and TRBJ1-5, with a tentative D call TRBD1 (5 bases). V dropped 3 bases and J dropped 1 base, with 17 bases sitting between them. The CDR3 has 17 amino acids. Germline values: CDR1 SGHTS, CDR2 YDEGEE. CDR3 bases: TGTGCCAGCAGCTGGGGGGTTGGCAAACCAAGCAATCAGCCCCAGCATTTT. Translating it yields CASSWGVGKPSNQPQHF.

The CDR3 nucleotides are TGCAGCGTTTTTTCGGGGTGGGAGACCCAGTACTTC. Translated: CSVFSGWETQYF. This chain links TRBV29-1 with TRBJ2-5, with a tentative D call TRBD2 (5 bases). Trimming pared 5 bases from V and 5 bases from J, leaving 12 bases between. Germline V lookup: CDR1 SQVTM, CDR2 ANQGSEA. CDR3 length: 12 residues.

The chain uses TRBV11-2 and TRBJ1-4, with TRBD1 as a possible D gene (6 bases). The CDR3 is 14 amino acids. V lost 0 bases and J lost 8, with 10 bases in between. Germline V gives CDR1 SGHAT, CDR2 FQNNGV. CDR3 region: CASSLDRGFEKLFF. For the CDR3, the DNA is TGTGCCAGCAGCTTAGACAGGGGTTTCGAAAAACTGTTTTTT.

This chain links TRBV19 with TRBJ1-2; D not resolved. Germline values: CDR1 LNHDA, CDR2 SQIVND (reference sequence). The CDR3 runs 15 residues. V lost 3 bases, J lost 3 bases, and 14 bases lay in between. The CDR3 DNA sequence: TGTGCCAGTAGTATGGCGAGCAGGTCGGACTATGGCTACACCTTC. Translating gives CASSMASRSDYGYTF.

The chain uses TRBV5-1 and TRBJ2-7, with 10 bases aligning to TRBD2. The CDR3 length is 15 residues. V lost 3 bases, J lost 1 base, and 4 bases stayed unmatched. Germline CDR1 is SGHRS and CDR2 is YFSETQ. DNA of the CDR3: TGCGCCAGCAGCTCTAGCGGGAGTCGGTCCTACGAGCAGTACTTC. Protein sequence: CASSSSGSRSYEQYF.

The chain uses TRBV5-1 and TRBJ1-3; unclear D gene. V lost 3 bases to trimming and J lost 3 bases, with 22 bases between them. CDR1 SGHRS and CDR2 YFSETQ come from the germline V gene. The CDR3 sequence is 18 residues long. This chain's CDR3 is CASSSYPPGPTGGNTIYF. The CDR3, as DNA: TGCGCCAGCAGCTCCTACCCTCCCGGTCCCACCGGTGGAAACACCATATATTTT.